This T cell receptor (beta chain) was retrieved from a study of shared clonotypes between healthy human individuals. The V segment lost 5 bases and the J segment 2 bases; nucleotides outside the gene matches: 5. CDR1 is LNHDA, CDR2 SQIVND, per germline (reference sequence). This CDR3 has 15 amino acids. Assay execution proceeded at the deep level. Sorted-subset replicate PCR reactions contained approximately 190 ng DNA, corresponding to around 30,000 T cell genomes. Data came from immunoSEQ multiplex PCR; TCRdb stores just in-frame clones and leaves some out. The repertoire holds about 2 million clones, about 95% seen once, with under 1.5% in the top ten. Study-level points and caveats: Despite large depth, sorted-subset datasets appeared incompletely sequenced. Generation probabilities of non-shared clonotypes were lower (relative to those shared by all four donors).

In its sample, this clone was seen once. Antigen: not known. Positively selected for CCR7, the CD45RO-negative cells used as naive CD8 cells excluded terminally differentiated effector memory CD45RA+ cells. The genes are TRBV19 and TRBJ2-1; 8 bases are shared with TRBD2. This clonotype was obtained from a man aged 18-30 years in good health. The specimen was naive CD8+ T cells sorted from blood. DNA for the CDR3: TGTGCCAGTAGTCGGGTAGCGGGACCCTACAATGAGCAGTTCTTC. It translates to CASSRVAGPYNEQFF.